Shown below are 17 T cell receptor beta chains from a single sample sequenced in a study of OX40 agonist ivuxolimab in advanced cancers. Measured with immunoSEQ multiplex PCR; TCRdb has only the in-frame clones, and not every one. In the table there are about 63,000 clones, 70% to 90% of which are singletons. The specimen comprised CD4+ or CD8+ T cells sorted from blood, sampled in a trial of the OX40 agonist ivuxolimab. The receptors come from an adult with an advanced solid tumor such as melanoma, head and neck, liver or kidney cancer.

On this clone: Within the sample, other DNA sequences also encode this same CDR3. The CDR3 is CASSESMDRGEINEQFF. CDR3 sequence (DNA): TGCGCCAGCAGTGAGTCCATGGACAGGGGGGAGATTAATGAGCAGTTCTTC. J is TRBJ2-1 and V is TRBV10-1; 10 positions agree with TRBD1. The CDR3 is 17 residues long. Germline CDR1 WNHNN, CDR2 SYGVQD (reference sequence). The trim removed 0 bases at V and 7 bases at J, leaving 9 bases unmatched.

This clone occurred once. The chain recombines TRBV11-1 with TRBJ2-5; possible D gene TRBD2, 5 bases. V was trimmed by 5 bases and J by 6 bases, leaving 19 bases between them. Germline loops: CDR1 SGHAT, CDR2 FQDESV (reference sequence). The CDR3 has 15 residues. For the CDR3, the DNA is TGTGCCAGCAGCCGTGGGGTTACCGGGGTAAAGACCCAGTACTTC. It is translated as CASSRGVTGVKTQYF.

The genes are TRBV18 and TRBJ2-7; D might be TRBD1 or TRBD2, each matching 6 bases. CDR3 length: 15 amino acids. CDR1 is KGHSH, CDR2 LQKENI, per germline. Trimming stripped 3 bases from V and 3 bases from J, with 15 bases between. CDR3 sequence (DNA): TGTGCCAGCTCACCGAGAGGGGGGTCTTTCTACGAGCAGTACTTC. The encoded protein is CASSPRGGSFYEQYF. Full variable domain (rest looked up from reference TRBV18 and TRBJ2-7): NAGVMQNPRHLVRRRGQEARLRCSPMKGHSHVYWYRQLPEEGLKFMVYLQKENIIDESGMPKERFSAEFPKEGPSILRIQQVVRGDSAAYFCASSPRGGSFYEQYFGPGTRLTVT.

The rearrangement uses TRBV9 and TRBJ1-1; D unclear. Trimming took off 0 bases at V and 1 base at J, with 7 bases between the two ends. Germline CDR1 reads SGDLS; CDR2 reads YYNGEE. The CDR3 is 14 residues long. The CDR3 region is CASSVVLGNTEAFF. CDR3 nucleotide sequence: TGTGCCAGCAGCGTAGTTCTGGGGAACACTGAAGCTTTCTTT. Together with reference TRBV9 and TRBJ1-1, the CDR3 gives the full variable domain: DSGVTQTPKHLITATGQRVTLRCSPRSGDLSVYWYQQSLDQGLQFLIQYYNGEERAKGNILERFSAQQFPDLHSELNLSSLELGDSALYFCASSVVLGNTEAFFGQGTRLTVV.

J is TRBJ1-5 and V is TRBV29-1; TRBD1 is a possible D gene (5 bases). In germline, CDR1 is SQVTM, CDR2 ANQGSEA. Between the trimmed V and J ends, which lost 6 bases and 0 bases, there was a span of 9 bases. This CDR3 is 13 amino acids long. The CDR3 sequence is CSVGTVSNQPQHF. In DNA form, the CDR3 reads TGCAGCGTAGGGACGGTTAGCAATCAGCCCCAGCATTTT.

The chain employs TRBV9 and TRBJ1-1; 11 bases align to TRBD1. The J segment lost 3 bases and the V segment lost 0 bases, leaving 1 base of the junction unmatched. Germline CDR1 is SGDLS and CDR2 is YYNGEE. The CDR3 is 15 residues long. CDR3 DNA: TGTGCCAGCAGCGTAGTGGGACAGGGGGACACTGAAGCTTTCTTT. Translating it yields CASSVVGQGDTEAFF. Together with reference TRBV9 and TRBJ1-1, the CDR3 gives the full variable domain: DSGVTQTPKHLITATGQRVTLRCSPRSGDLSVYWYQQSLDQGLQFLIQYYNGEERAKGNILERFSAQQFPDLHSELNLSSLELGDSALYFCASSVVGQGDTEAFFGQGTRLTVV.

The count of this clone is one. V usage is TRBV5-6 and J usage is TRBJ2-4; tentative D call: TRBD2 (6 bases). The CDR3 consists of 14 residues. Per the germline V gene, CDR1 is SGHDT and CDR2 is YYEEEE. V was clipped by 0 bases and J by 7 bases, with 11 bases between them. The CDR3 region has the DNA TGTGCCAGCAGCTTGGGGCGGGATGGCAACATTCAGTACTTC. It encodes CASSLGRDGNIQYF.

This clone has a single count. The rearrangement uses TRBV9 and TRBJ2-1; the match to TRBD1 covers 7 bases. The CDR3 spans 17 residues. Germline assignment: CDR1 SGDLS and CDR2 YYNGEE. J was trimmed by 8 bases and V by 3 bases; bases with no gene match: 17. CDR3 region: CASSGLNRGFGYDEQFF. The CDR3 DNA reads TGTGCCAGCAGCGGCCTAAACAGGGGATTCGGATACGATGAGCAGTTCTTC.

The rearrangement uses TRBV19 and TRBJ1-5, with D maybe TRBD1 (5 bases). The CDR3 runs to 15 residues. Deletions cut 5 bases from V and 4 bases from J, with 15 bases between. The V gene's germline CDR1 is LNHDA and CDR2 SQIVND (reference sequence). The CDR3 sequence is CASSEGNVGNQPQHF. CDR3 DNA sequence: TGTGCCAGTAGTGAGGGGAATGTAGGGAATCAGCCCCAGCATTTT.

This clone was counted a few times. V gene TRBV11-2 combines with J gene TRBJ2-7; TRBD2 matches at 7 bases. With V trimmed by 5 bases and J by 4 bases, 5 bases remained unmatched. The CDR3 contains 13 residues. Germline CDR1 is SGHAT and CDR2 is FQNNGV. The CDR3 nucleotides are TGTGCCAGCAGCGGGAGGGGTAGGTACGAGCAGTACTTC. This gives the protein CASSGRGRYEQYF.

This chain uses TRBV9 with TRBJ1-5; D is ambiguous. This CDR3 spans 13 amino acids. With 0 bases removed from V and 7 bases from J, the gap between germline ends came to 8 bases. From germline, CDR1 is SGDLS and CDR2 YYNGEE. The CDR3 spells CASSVGAGQPQHF. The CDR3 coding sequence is TGTGCCAGCAGCGTAGGGGCGGGGCAGCCCCAGCATTTT.

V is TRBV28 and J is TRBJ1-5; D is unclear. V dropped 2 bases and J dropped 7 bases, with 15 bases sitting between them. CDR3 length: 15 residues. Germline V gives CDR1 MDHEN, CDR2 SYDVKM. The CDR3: CASSLGGNGRQPQHF. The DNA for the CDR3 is TGTGCCAGCAGTTTAGGAGGGAATGGGAGGCAGCCCCAGCATTTT.

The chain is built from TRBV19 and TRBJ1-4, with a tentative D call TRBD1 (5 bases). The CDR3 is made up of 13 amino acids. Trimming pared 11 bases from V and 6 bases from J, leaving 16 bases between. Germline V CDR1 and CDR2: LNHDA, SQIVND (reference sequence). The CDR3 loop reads CAVGADAYEKLFF. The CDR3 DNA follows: TGTGCCGTAGGGGCGGATGCTTATGAAAAACTGTTTTTT.

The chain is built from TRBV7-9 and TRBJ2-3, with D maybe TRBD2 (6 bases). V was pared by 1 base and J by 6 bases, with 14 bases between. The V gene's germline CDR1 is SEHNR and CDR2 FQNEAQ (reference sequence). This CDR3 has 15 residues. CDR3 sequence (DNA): TGTGCCAGCAGCTTAGTTGCGGGGACCGGTGATACGCAGTATTTT. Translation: CASSLVAGTGDTQYF.

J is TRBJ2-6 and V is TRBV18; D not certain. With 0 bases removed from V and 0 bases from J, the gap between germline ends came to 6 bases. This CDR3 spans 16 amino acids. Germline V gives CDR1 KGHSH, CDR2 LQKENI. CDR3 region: CASSPPSISGANVLTF. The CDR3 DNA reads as TGTGCCAGCTCACCACCGTCGATCTCTGGGGCCAACGTCCTGACTTTC.

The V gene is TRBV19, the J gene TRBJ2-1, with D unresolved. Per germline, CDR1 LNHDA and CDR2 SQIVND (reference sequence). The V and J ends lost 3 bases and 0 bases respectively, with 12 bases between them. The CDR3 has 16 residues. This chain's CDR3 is CASSISRSRSYNEQFF. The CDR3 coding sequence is TGTGCCAGTAGTATCTCTCGAAGTCGCTCCTACAATGAGCAGTTCTTC.

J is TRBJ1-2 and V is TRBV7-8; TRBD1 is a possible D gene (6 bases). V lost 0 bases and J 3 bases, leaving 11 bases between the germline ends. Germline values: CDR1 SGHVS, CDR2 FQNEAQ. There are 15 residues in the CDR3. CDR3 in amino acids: CASSLAPGADYGYTF. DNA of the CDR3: TGTGCCAGCAGCTTAGCCCCGGGGGCTGACTATGGCTACACCTTC.